These 8 T cell receptor beta chains originate from one sample sequenced in a study of cytomegalovirus exposure and HLA in healthy donors. PCR primers comprised 60 Vbeta and 13 Jbeta primers. Assay used: immunoSEQ multiplex PCR; TCRdb lists only in-frame clones, some missing. Found here are some 120,000 clones, roughly 71% of them singletons; the top ten hold about 4%. The sequenced sample was PBMCs. These receptor sequences come from a woman between 50 and 59 years old in good health and CMV-seropositive.

A single count supports this clone. The chain has TRBV5-1 and TRBJ2-7; 11 bases agree with TRBD2. With V trimmed by 2 bases and J by 6 bases, 4 bases remained unmatched. This CDR3 comprises 14 residues. The germline CDR1 and CDR2 sequences are SGHRS and YFSETQ. The CDR3 is CASSLTSGGVEQYF. In DNA form, the CDR3 reads TGCGCCAGCAGCTTAACTAGCGGGGGCGTCGAGCAGTACTTC.

The V call is TRBV4-1, the J call TRBJ1-6; D ambiguous. V was trimmed by 0 bases and J by 0 bases, leaving 6 bases between them. Looked up from germline, CDR1 is MGHRA and CDR2 is YSYEKL. The CDR3 runs to 16 residues. The CDR3 spells CASSQDRSSYNSPLHF. The CDR3, as DNA: TGCGCCAGCAGCCAAGATAGGAGCTCCTATAATTCACCCCTCCACTTT.

J is TRBJ2-5 and V is TRBV19; D not certain. The V gene's germline CDR1 is LNHDA and CDR2 SQIVND (reference sequence). The CDR3 spans 15 residues. V was pared by 1 base and J by 3 bases, with 12 bases between. As DNA, the CDR3 is TGTGCCAGTAGTATAGGATTCTCGCCGGAAGAGACCCAGTACTTC. Amino acids: CASSIGFSPEETQYF.

On this clone: Other DNA sequences in the same sample also yield this CDR3. This chain connects TRBV28 to TRBJ1-5, with TRBD1 identical over 9 bases. Germline lookup yields CDR1 MDHEN and CDR2 SYDVKM. The CDR3 totals 14 residues. V trimming: 6 bases; J trimming: 5 bases; junction bases outside the gene matches: 5. The CDR3 region is CASSIGTGHQPQHF. DNA of the CDR3: TGTGCCAGCAGCATCGGGACAGGGCATCAGCCCCAGCATTTT. Drawing the rest from reference TRBV28 and TRBJ1-5, the complete variable domain is DVKVTQSSRYLVKRTGEKVFLECVQDMDHENMFWYRQDPGLGLRLIYFSYDVKMKEKGDIPEGYSVSREKKERFSLILESASTNQTSMYLCASSIGTGHQPQHFGDGTRLSIL.

The chain recombines TRBV7-8 with TRBJ2-3; 12 nucleotides align to TRBD2. The CDR3 length is 18 residues. Germline lookup yields CDR1 SGHVS and CDR2 FQNEAQ. V dropped 0 bases and J dropped 5; count of bases not matched to a gene: 9. The CDR3 is CASSLAVLAGGLGDTQYF. CDR3 sequence (DNA): TGTGCCAGCAGCTTAGCGGTGCTAGCGGGGGGGCTTGGAGATACGCAGTATTTT.

The chain links TRBV7-9 to TRBJ2-5; D gene ambiguous. The germline V gene has CDR1 SEHNR and CDR2 FQNEAQ (reference sequence). This CDR3 contains 11 residues. The germline V and J ends were trimmed by 3 bases and 4 bases, with 3 bases remaining between them. CDR3: CASSFRETQYF. In DNA form, the CDR3 reads TGTGCCAGCAGCTTCAGAGAGACCCAGTACTTC.

A few counts support this clone. The chain carries TRBV6-5 and TRBJ1-1; no clear D gene. This CDR3 contains 14 residues. Germline V gene lookup returns CDR1 MNHEY and CDR2 SVGAGI. The V end was cut by 0 bases, the J end by 1 base, with 6 bases between. The CDR3 bases are TGTGCCAGCAGTTACTCGGAGGCGAACACTGAAGCTTTCTTT. Residues: CASSYSEANTEAFF.

This rearrangement joins TRBV6-5 to TRBJ2-1; 8 bases line up with TRBD1. The CDR3 contains 16 residues. Germline V gene lookup returns CDR1 MNHEY and CDR2 SVGAGI. V lost 0 bases and J lost 15; bases outside the gene matches: 16. Written as DNA, the CDR3 is TGTGCCAGCAGTTACTCCCCGACAGGGGACACCAAGAAACGGTTCTTC. It specifies CASSYSPTGDTKKRFF.